This T cell receptor (beta chain) was captured by sequencing in a study of blood T cell repertoires in COVID-19. The overall study: COVID-19 samples, acute and convalescent, were from the United States, Italy and Spain. Nucleic acid was either cDNA or gDNA, and it came from T cells, B-cell-depleted T cells, or PBMCs.

Under the authors' procedure: Nucleated cell number was recorded as an estimate derived from reference gene primer amplification. TCRdb keeps only in-frame clones here, not all; method: immunoSEQ multiplex PCR. V and J calls and clone size are copied from that table; D and trimming were computed from the DNA. The repertoire holds a few hundred thousand clones, roughly nine tenths seen once, with 2.2% in the top ten. The CDR3 covers 12 residues. Germline CDR1 SGHNT, CDR2 YENEEA. Trimming left V 3 bases short and J 5 bases short, with 8 bases between. The sequencing sample was made of peripheral blood. This TCR derives from a woman in her 50s with acute or convalescent COVID-19. The chain is built from TRBV11-3 and TRBJ2-7; D may be TRBD2 (5 bases). CDR3 DNA sequence: TGTGCCAGCAGCTTTAGCGAGGACGAGCAGTACTTC. This encodes CASSFSEDEQYF.